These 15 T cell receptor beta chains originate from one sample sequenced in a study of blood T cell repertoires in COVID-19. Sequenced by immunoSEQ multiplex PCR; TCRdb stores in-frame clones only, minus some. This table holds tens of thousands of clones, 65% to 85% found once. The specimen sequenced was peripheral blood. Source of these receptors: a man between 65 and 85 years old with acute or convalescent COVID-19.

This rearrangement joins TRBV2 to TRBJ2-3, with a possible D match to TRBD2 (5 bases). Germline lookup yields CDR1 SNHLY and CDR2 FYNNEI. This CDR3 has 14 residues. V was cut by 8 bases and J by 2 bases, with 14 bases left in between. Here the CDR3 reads CASWGDYLTDTQYF. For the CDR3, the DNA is TGTGCCAGCTGGGGAGACTACCTCACAGATACGCAGTATTTT.

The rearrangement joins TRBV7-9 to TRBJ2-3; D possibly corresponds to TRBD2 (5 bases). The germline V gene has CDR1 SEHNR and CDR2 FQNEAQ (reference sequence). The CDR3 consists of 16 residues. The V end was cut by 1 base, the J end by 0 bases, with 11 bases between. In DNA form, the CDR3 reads TGTGCCAGCAGCTTAGATGGCGGGTCTAGCACAGATACGCAGTATTTT. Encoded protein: CASSLDGGSSTDTQYF.

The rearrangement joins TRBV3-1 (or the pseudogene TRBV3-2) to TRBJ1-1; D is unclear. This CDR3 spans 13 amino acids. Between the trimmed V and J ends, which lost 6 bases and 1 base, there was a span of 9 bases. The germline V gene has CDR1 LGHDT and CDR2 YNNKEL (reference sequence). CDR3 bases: TGTGCCAGCAGTCGAGGGAGGAACACTGAAGCTTTCTTT. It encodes CASSRGRNTEAFF.

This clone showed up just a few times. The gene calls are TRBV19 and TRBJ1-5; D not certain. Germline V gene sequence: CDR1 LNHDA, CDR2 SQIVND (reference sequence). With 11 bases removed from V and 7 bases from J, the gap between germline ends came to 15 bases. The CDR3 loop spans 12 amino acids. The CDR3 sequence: CAPPRGRQPQHF. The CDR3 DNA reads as TGTGCCCCCCCAAGAGGGCGACAGCCCCAGCATTTT.

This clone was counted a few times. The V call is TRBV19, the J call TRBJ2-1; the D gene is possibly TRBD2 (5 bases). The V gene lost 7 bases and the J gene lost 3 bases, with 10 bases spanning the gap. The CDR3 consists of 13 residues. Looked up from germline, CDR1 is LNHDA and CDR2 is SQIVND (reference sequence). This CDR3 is CASKSGGYNEQFF. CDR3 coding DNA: TGTGCCAGTAAAAGCGGCGGCTACAATGAGCAGTTCTTC.

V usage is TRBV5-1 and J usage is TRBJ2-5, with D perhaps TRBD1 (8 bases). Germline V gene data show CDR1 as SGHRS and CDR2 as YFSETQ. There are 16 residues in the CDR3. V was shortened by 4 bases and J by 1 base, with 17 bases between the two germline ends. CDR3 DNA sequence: TGCGCCAGCAGCGCCCTCACAGGGGGGGCCCAAGAGACCCAGTACTTC. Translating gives CASSALTGGAQETQYF.

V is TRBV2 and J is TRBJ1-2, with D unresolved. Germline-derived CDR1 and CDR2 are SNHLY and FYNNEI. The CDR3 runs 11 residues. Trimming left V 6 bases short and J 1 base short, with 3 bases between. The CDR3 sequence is CASRLNYGYTF. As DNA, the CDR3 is TGTGCCAGCAGACTTAACTATGGCTACACCTTC.

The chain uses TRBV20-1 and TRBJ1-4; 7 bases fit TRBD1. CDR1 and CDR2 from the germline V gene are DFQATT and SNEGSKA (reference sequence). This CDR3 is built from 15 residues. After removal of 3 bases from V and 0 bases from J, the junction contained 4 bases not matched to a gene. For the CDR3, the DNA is TGCAGTGCTAGTGATACAGGGGCAACTAATGAAAAACTGTTTTTT. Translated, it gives CSASDTGATNEKLFF.

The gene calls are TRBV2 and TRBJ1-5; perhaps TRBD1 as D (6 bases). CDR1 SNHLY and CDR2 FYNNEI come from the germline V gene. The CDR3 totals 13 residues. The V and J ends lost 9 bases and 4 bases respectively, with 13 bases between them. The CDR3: CASSRGANQPQHF. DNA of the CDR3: TGTGCCAGTTCTCGGGGGGCGAATCAGCCCCAGCATTTT.

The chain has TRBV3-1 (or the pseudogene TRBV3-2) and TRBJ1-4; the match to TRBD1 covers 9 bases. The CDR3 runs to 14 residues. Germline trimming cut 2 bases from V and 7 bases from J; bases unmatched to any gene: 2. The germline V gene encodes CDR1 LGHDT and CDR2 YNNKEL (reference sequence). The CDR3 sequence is CASSQRTGVEKLFF. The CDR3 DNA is TGTGCCAGCAGCCAACGGACAGGGGTTGAAAAACTGTTTTTT.

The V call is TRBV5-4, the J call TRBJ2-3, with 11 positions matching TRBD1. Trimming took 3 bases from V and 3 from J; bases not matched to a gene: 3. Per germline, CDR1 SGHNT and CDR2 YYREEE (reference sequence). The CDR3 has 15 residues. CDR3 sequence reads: CASSWGQGGTDTQYF. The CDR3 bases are TGTGCCAGCAGCTGGGGACAGGGGGGGACAGATACGCAGTATTTT.

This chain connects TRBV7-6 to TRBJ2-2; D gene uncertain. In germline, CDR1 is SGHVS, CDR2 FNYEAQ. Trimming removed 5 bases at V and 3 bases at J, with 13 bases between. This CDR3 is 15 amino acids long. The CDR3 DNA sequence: TGTGCCAGCAGCCATCTGACTTGGGACACCGGGGAGCTGTTTTTT. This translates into CASSHLTWDTGELFF.

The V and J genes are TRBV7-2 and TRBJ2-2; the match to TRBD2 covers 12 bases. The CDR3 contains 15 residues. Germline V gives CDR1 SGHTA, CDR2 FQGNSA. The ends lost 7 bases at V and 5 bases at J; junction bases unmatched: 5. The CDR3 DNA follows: TGTGCCAGCAACCTAGCGGGGGGGCGAACCGGGGAGCTGTTTTTT. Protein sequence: CASNLAGGRTGELFF.

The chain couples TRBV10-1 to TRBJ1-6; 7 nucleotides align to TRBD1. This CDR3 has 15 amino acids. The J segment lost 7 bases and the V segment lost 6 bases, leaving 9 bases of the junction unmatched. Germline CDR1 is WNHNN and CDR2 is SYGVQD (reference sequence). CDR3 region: CASSLPGQKNSPLHF. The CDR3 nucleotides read TGCGCCAGCAGCCTGCCGGGACAGAAGAATTCACCCCTCCACTTT.

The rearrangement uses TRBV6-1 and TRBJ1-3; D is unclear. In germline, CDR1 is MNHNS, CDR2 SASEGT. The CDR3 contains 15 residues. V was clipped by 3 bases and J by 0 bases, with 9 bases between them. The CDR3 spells CASSEASYSGNTIYF. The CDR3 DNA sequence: TGTGCCAGCAGTGAGGCCTCTTACTCTGGAAACACCATATATTTT.